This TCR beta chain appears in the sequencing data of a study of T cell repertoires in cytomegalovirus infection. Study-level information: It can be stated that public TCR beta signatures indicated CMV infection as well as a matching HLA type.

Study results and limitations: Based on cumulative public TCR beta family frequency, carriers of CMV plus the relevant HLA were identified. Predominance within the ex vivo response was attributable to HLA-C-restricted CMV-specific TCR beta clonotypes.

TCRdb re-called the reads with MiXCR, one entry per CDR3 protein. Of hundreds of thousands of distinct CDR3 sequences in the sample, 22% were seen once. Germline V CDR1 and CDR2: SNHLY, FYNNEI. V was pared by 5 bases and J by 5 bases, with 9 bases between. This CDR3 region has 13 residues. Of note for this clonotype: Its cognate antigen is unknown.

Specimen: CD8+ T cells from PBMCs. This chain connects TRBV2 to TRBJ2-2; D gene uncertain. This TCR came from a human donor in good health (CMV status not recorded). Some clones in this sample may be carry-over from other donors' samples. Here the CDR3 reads CASSTYATGELFF. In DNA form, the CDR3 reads TGTGCCAGCAGTACGTACGCGACCGGGGAGCTGTTTTTT. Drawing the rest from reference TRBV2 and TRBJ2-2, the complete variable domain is EPEVTQTPSHQVTQMGQEVILRCVPISNHLYFYWYRQILGQKVEFLVSFYNNEISEKSEIFDDQFSVERPDGSNFTLKIRSTKLEDSAMYFCASSTYATGELFFGEGSRLTVL.